The sequence of this T cell receptor (beta chain) was determined in a study of CD8 T cells in ankylosing spondylitis. Study-level results: What appeared characteristic of ankylosing spondylitis blood was a TCR beta motif of eight or nine highly homologous variants.

CDR1 is LNHNV and CDR2 is YYDKDF in the germline V gene (reference sequence). CDR3 length: 14 amino acids. Unmatched junction bases numbered 10, after V lost 6 bases and J lost 7 bases. Comment on this clonotype: Its antigen remains unknown.

Construction of TCR beta libraries was performed using quantitative 5'-RACE with molecular barcodes. TCRdb redid the calling of the 5' RACE reads with MiXCR, one entry per CDR3 protein. Of about 390,000 distinct CDR3 sequences in the sample, about a fifth were seen once. Sequences were obtained from blood, either unsorted or a sorted T cell fraction (not recorded which). The rearrangement links TRBV15 to TRBJ1-1; 8 bases line up with TRBD1. This TCR derives from a male donor with ankylosing spondylitis. The CDR3 loop reads CATSMTGAGIEAFF. DNA of the CDR3: TGTGCCACCAGTATGACAGGGGCGGGCATTGAAGCTTTCTTT.